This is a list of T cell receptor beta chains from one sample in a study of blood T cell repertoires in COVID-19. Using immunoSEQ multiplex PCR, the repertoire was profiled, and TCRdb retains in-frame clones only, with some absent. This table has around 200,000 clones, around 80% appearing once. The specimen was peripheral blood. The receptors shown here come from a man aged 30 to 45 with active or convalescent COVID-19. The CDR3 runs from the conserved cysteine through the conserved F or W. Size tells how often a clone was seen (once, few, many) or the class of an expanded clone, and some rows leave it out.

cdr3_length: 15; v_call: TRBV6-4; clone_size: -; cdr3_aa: CASSDRGSGANVLTF
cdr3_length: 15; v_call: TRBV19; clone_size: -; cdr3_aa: CASIPGRGVTDTQYF
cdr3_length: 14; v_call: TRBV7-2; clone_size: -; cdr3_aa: CASSLGPAQNIQYF
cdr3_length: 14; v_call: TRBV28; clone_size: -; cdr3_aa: CASSWGQGNSPLHF
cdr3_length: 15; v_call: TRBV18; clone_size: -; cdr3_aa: CASSPMKGQGPEAFF
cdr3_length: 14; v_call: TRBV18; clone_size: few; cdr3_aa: CASSPNQGKQPQHF
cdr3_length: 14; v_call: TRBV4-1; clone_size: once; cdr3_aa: CASSLLDSQETQYF
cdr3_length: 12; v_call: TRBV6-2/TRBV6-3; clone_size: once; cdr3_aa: CASSYGSETQYF
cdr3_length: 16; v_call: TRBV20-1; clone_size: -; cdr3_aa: CSASSPLLSSNQPQHF
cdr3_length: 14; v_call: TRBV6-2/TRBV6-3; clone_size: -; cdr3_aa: CASSYRSSGNTIYF
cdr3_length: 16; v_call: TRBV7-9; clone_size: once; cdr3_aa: CASSLTDGQGNTEAFF
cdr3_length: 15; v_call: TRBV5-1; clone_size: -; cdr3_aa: CASSTGQTSTDTQYF
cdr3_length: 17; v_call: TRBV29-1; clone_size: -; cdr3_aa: CSVEDLPRTGANYGYTF
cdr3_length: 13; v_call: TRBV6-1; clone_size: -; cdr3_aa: CASSYQGPYEQYF
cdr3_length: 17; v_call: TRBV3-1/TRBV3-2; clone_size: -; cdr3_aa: CASSQGQVERGSEKLFF
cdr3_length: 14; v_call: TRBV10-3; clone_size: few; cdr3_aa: CAIQPGQGAGELFF
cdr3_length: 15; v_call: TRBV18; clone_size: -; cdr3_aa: CASSRRGDGDQPQHF
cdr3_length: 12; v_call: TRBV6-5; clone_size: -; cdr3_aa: CASSRQGDGYTF
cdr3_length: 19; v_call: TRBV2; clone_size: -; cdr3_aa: CATGLTARASHSGANVLTF
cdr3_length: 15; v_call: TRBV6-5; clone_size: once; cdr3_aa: CASSFRDRGLGEQFF
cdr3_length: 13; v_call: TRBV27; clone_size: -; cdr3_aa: CASSPGLVYEQYF
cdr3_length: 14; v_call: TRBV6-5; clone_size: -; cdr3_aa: CASRPPGTVYGYTF
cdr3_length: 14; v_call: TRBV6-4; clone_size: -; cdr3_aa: CASSPSGGTDTQYF
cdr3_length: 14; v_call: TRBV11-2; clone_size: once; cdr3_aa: CASSFDRPREKLFF
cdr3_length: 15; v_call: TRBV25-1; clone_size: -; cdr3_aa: CASSPVGGVERTQYF
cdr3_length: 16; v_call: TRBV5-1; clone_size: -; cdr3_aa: CASSPQLTGGNYGYTF
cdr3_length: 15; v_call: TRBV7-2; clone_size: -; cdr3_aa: CASSLSGRVSYEQYF
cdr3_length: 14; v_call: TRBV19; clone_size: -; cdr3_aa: CASSIAGQGSEQYF
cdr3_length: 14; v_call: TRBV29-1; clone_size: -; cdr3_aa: CSVAGTSETYEQYF
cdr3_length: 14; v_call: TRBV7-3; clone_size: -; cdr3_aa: CASSLFQGNTEAFF
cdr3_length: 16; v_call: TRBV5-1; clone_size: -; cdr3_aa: CASSGDTTSTPDTQYF
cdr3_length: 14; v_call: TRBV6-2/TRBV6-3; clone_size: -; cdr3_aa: CASSQPGVPDTQYF
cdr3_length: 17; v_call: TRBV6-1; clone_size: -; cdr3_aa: CASSEFRGRAAPDTQYF
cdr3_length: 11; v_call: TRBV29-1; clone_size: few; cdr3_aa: CSAVRTGELFF
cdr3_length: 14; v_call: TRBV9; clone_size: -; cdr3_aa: CASSHREDWDEQYF
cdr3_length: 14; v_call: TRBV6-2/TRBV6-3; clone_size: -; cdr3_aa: CASSLQGFQETQYF
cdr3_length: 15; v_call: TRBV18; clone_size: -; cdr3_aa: CASSLSTFMNTEAFF
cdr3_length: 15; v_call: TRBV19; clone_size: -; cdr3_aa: CASSRSAQGGETQYF
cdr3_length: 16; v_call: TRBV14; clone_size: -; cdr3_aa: CASSHIEGAGRETQYF
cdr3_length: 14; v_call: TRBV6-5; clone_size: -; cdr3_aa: CASSYAQGGSPLHF
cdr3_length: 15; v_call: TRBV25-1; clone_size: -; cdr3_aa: CASSGMTGGNSPLHF
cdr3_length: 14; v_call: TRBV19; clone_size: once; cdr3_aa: CASSIGAPYNEQFF
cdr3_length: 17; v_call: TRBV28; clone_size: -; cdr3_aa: CASSLSSDSLVGNTIYF
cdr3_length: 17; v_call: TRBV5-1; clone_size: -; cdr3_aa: CASSNHFTGGLNNEQFF
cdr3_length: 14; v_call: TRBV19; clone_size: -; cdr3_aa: CASHAGGNTDTQYF
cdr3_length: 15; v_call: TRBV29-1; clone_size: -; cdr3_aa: CSALEGQTGHYGYTF
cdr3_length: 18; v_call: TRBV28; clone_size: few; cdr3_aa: CASSSNTIADHSYNEQFF
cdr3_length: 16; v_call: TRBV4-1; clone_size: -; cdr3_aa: CASSHATGGDGEKLFF
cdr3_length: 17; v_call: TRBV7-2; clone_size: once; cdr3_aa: CASSLLEAFNSGNTIYF
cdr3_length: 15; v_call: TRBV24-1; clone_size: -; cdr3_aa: CATSDPVRGISEQYF
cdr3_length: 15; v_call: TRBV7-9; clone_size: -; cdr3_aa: CASSSDGFSGNTIYF
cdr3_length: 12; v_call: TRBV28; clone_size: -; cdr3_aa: CASSAYSYGYTF
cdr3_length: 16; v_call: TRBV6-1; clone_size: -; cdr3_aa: CASSEDGAAVGYGYTF
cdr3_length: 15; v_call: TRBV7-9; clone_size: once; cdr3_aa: CASSPGLTSGNTIYF